This TCR beta chain is from a study of cytomegalovirus exposure and HLA in healthy donors. Study-level points and caveats: Some TCR beta chains (roughly 160 of them) were listed as cytomegalovirus-associated. With further analysis later on, most CMV-associated TCR beta chains appeared HLA-restricted. Based on reports, TCR beta sequences accurately predicted HLA-A and HLA-B alleles for most subjects.

Sampled while nominally healthy, donors likely had unrecorded immune exposures. As regards this clone: Antigen: not known.

A multiplex PCR was run with 60 Vbeta primers and 13 Jbeta primers. The method was immunoSEQ multiplex PCR; TCRdb's version includes in-frame clones alone and lacks a portion of them. The sample yields approximately 280,000 clones, 85% to 90% seen once. J lost 2 bases, V lost 2 bases, and 7 bases had no gene match. Germline values: CDR1 SGHTS, CDR2 YDEGEE. The CDR3 loop spans 16 amino acids. Sequenced: PBMCs. This clonotype originated in a woman in her late teens or twenties in good health and CMV-seronegative. The rearrangement links TRBV5-8 to TRBJ2-7, with 10 bases that match TRBD1. This CDR3 reads CASSFGRDRGPYEQYF. CDR3 in DNA: TGTGCCAGCAGCTTTGGCCGGGACAGGGGCCCCTACGAGCAGTACTTC.